This TCR beta chain is from a study of cytomegalovirus exposure and HLA in healthy donors. Germline V gives CDR1 MGHRA, CDR2 YSYEKL. This CDR3 spans 15 amino acids. Trimming stripped 4 bases from V and 6 bases from J, with 15 bases between. The PCR made use of 60 Vbeta and 13 Jbeta primers. Some clones are missing from TCRdb's copy, which holds only in-frame ones; the method was immunoSEQ multiplex PCR. The table records some 170,000 clones, 60% to 80% of them present only once. Regarding the study as a whole: In an earlier analysis, about 87% or about 30%: the productive usage of most TCR beta V segments. Sequence variants that were highly shared formed a cluster that was likely a sequencing artifact.

Turning to this clone: Its antigen is unknown.

The chain uses TRBV4-1 and TRBJ2-2; tentative D call: TRBD1 (5 bases). This TCR derives from a man in his forties in good health and CMV-seropositive. Sequenced sample: PBMCs. The CDR3 coding sequence is TGCGCCAGCAGCCGACCCCAGGGTAGCCCCGGGGAGCTGTTTTTT. Translated, it gives CASSRPQGSPGELFF.